Shown below are 32 T cell receptor beta chains from a single sample sequenced in a study of T cells in Graves' hyperthyroidism and ophthalmopathy. Amplification of TCR beta CDR3 regions was performed using RNA transcripts as template. Researchers ran a first-round RT-PCR on the TCR CDR3 using the HTBI primer set. Via MiXCR, TCRdb re-called the multiplex PCR reads, giving one row per CDR3 protein. The repertoire includes a few hundred thousand distinct CDR3 sequences, approximately 15% of them detected once, and roughly 8% sits in the top ten. The material sequenced was blood. All receptors derive from a woman under 30 with Graves' hyperthyroidism.

This clonotype was found a few times. The chain joins TRBV19 to TRBJ1-1, with TRBD1 matching 7 bases. Germline CDR1 LNHDA, CDR2 SQIVND (reference sequence). V lost 1 base and J lost 0; bases outside the gene matches: 8. The CDR3 totals 17 residues. The CDR3 region is CASSIGQGVIMNTEAFF. The CDR3 nucleotides are TGTGCCAGTAGTATAGGGCAGGGGGTGATCATGAACACTGAAGCTTTCTTT. Using reference TRBV19 and TRBJ1-1 for the parts outside the CDR3, the full variable domain is DGGITQSPKYLFRKEGQNVTLSCEQNLNHDAMYWYRQDPGQGLRLIYYSQIVNDFQKGDIAEGYSVSREKKESFPLTVTSAQKNPTAFYLCASSIGQGVIMNTEAFFGQGTRLTVV.

There are many counts of this clonotype. The chain employs TRBV24-1 and TRBJ2-1, with TRBD2 as a possible D gene (5 bases). The CDR3 extends over 13 amino acids. Germline-derived CDR1 and CDR2 are KGHDR and SFDVKD. V was trimmed by 12 bases and J by 5 bases, leaving 16 bases between them. CDR3 sequence: CAVGKLSDNEQFF. The CDR3 nucleotides read TGTGCCGTCGGGAAACTCTCGGACAATGAGCAGTTCTTC.

This clonotype appeared many times. The chain recombines TRBV25-1 with TRBJ1-2; D is undetermined. This CDR3 spans 13 amino acids. V was trimmed by 4 bases and J by 2 bases, leaving 8 bases between them. Per germline, CDR1 MGHDK and CDR2 SYGVNS. CDR3 sequence (DNA): TGTGCCAGCAGTGCCCCGGGGAACTATGGCTACACCTTC. Translated: CASSAPGNYGYTF.

V gene TRBV7-2 combines with J gene TRBJ2-3, with TRBD2 matching over 8 bases. The CDR3 extends over 16 amino acids. The V segment lost 6 bases and the J segment 0 bases; nucleotides outside the gene matches: 8. Germline assignment: CDR1 SGHTA and CDR2 FQGNSA. The CDR3 coding sequence is TGTGCCAGCAGGACTAGCGAGGTTACTAGCACAGATACGCAGTATTTT. It codes for CASRTSEVTSTDTQYF.

This clonotype was seen repeatedly, ten times or more. The chain joins TRBV4-1 to TRBJ1-1; D is unclear. Deletions cut 4 bases from V and 4 bases from J, with 13 bases between. The germline gives CDR1 MGHRA, CDR2 YSYEKL. The CDR3 has 14 residues. This chain's CDR3 is CASSRFGVSTEAFF. CDR3 nucleotides: TGCGCCAGCAGCCGCTTTGGCGTTAGCACTGAAGCTTTCTTT.

V usage is TRBV20-1 and J usage is TRBJ1-5, with D unresolved. CDR1 and CDR2 from the germline V gene are DFQATT and SNEGSKA (reference sequence). The CDR3 is 16 amino acids. Trimming stripped 3 bases from V and 1 base from J, with 16 bases between. The CDR3 protein is CSASRGGSRSNQPQHF. In DNA, the CDR3 is TGCAGTGCTAGTAGAGGAGGTTCTAGAAGCAATCAGCCCCAGCATTTT.

This clonotype was recorded many times. The genes are TRBV20-1 and TRBJ2-1, with TRBD2 matching 11 bases. The CDR3 is made up of 15 amino acids. Germline assignment: CDR1 DFQATT and CDR2 SNEGSKA (reference sequence). V lost 5 bases, J lost 5 bases, and 8 bases stayed unmatched. The CDR3 sequence is CSAGVLAGGHNEQFF. The CDR3 region has the DNA TGCAGTGCTGGGGTTCTAGCGGGAGGCCACAATGAGCAGTTCTTC.

This clonotype was seen ten or more times. V and J are TRBV3-1 and TRBJ2-3; 11 bases agree with TRBD2. This CDR3 contains 15 residues. CDR1 and CDR2 from the germline V gene are LGHDT and YNNKEL (reference sequence). V lost 3 bases, J lost 5 bases, and 4 bases stayed unmatched. The CDR3 region has the DNA TGTGCCAGCAGCCACGCTGGACTAGCGGGAGATACGCAGTATTTT. Amino acids: CASSHAGLAGDTQYF.

This clonotype occurred many times. The rearrangement joins TRBV6-2 or TRBV6-3 to TRBJ2-5; 10 nucleotides line up with TRBD2. In germline, CDR1 is MNHEY, CDR2 SVGEGT. The CDR3 contains 17 residues. Trimming cost V 6 bases and J 5 bases; bases outside gene matches: 15. The CDR3 spells CASSPRQSGGARETQYF. The CDR3 DNA reads as TGTGCCAGCAGCCCAAGACAAAGCGGGGGGGCCCGGGAGACCCAGTACTTC.

The gene calls are TRBV5-1 and TRBJ2-5; 9 bases align to TRBD1. The CDR3 covers 14 residues. J gave up 4 bases and V 3 bases, and 4 bases lay outside the gene matches. CDR1 and CDR2 (germline): SGHRS, YFSETQ. CDR3 amino acids: CASSSSDRGETQYF. The CDR3 DNA follows: TGCGCCAGCAGCTCCTCGGACAGGGGAGAGACCCAGTACTTC. Combining the CDR3 with reference TRBV5-1 and TRBJ2-5 gives the whole variable domain KAGVTQTPRYLIKTRGQQVTLSCSPISGHRSVSWYQQTPGQGLQFLFEYFSETQRNKGNFPGRFSGRQFSNSRSEMNVSTLELGDSALYLCASSSSDRGETQYFGPGTRLLVL.

This clonotype was counted many times. The chain recombines TRBV5-1 with TRBJ2-7; 7 bases agree with TRBD1. V lost 3 bases to trimming and J lost 3 bases; unmatched junction nucleotides: 9. Germline V gene lookup returns CDR1 SGHRS and CDR2 YFSETQ. The CDR3 spans 15 residues. CDR3 loop: CASSSYTGQHYEQYF. In nucleotides, the CDR3 is TGCGCCAGCAGCTCCTATACGGGACAGCACTACGAGCAGTACTTC.

There are many counts of this clonotype. V is TRBV5-4 and J is TRBJ2-3, with a weak D call TRBD2 (6 bases). This CDR3 is built from 12 residues. Trimming took off 4 bases at V and 4 bases at J, with 7 bases between the two ends. From germline, CDR1 is SGHNT and CDR2 YYREEE (reference sequence). The CDR3 DNA sequence: TGTGCCAGCAGCACGGGGGCAGATACGCAGTATTTT. Protein product: CASSTGADTQYF.

This clonotype was seen ten or more times. The rearrangement uses TRBV29-1 and TRBJ1-2; D not resolved. CDR3 length: 13 residues. CDR1 SQVTM and CDR2 ANQGSEA come from the germline V gene. Trimming removed 7 bases at V and 8 bases at J, with 20 bases between. CDR3 sequence reads: CSARSGSLPGYTF. CDR3 coding DNA: TGCAGCGCCCGATCAGGTTCCCTTCCGGGCTACACCTTC.

This clonotype was detected ten times or more. The V call is TRBV11-2, the J call TRBJ2-3; 8 bases match TRBD2. The CDR3 spans 15 residues. The germline CDR1 and CDR2 sequences are SGHAT and FQNNGV. Trimming took 1 base from V and 4 from J; bases not matched to a gene: 4. The CDR3 loop is CASSLGATSADTQYF. CDR3 in DNA: TGTGCCAGCAGCTTAGGGGCGACTAGCGCAGATACGCAGTATTTT. The complete variable domain, with remaining parts taken from reference TRBV11-2 and TRBJ2-3, reads EAGVAQSPRYKIIEKRQSVAFWCNPISGHATLYWYQQILGQGPKLLIQFQNNGVVDDSQLPKDRFSAERLKGVDSTLKIQPAKLEDSAVYLCASSLGATSADTQYFGPGTRLTVL.

The chain links TRBV10-3 to TRBJ2-3; 7 bases align to TRBD1. The CDR3 is made up of 18 amino acids. Germline V lookup: CDR1 ENHRY, CDR2 SYGVKD. After removal of 2 bases from V and 2 bases from J, the junction contained 13 bases not matched to a gene. For the CDR3, the DNA is TGTGCCATCAGTGAGCCTCTACAAGGGGGCGCATACACAGATACGCAGTATTTT. Its protein is CAISEPLQGGAYTDTQYF.

This clonotype was seen many times. This chain uses TRBV12-3 or TRBV12-4 with TRBJ2-7; 8 positions match TRBD2. This CDR3 comprises 15 residues. V was clipped by 5 bases and J by 4 bases; unmatched bases: 10. CDR3 loop: CASSPLTGGPYEQYF. The CDR3 DNA follows: TGTGCCAGCAGTCCCTTGACGGGAGGGCCTTACGAGCAGTACTTC.

This clonotype was counted many times. V is TRBV2 and J is TRBJ1-2; 11 positions match TRBD1. This CDR3 is built from 15 residues. CDR1 SNHLY and CDR2 FYNNEI come from the germline V gene. V trimming: 7 bases; J trimming: 7 bases; junction bases outside the gene matches: 11. In DNA form, the CDR3 reads TGTGCCAGCAAAAAAACGGACAGGGGGCTGGGTGGCTACACCTTC. Encoded protein: CASKKTDRGLGGYTF.

This clonotype occurred many times. This chain uses TRBV5-1 with TRBJ2-5; 10 bases match TRBD2. CDR1 is SGHRS and CDR2 is YFSETQ in the germline V gene. V lost 0 bases and J lost 4; bases outside the gene matches: 6. CDR3 length: 16 residues. The CDR3 sequence: CASSLAVLAGAETQYF. DNA for the CDR3: TGCGCCAGCAGCTTGGCCGTCCTAGCGGGAGCAGAGACCCAGTACTTC. Full variable domain (missing parts from reference TRBV5-1 and TRBJ2-5): KAGVTQTPRYLIKTRGQQVTLSCSPISGHRSVSWYQQTPGQGLQFLFEYFSETQRNKGNFPGRFSGRQFSNSRSEMNVSTLELGDSALYLCASSLAVLAGAETQYFGPGTRLLVL.

A few counts support this clonotype. The chain links TRBV20-1 to TRBJ1-2; no clear D. Trimming took off 7 bases at V and 4 bases at J, with 10 bases between the two ends. The CDR3 sequence is 11 residues long. Per the germline V gene, CDR1 is DFQATT and CDR2 is SNEGSKA (reference sequence). CDR3 amino acids: CSVRESYGYTF. CDR3 coding DNA: TGCAGTGTCCGGGAAAGCTATGGCTACACCTTC.

Many counts were recorded for this clonotype. The CDR3 coding sequence is TGTGCCAGCAGACAGGGGGCGATCGAGACCCAGTACTTC. Protein: CASRQGAIETQYF. This sequence joins TRBV2 and TRBJ2-5; 9 nucleotides line up with TRBD1. The CDR3 covers 13 residues. From germline, CDR1 is SNHLY and CDR2 FYNNEI. The junction had 4 bases not matched to a gene; V was cut back by 6 bases and J by 5 bases.

The chain is built from TRBV4-1 and TRBJ2-5; D possibly corresponds to TRBD2 (6 bases). The CDR3 runs to 15 residues. Germline V gives CDR1 MGHRA, CDR2 YSYEKL. The ends were cut back, 1 base at V and 5 bases at J, with 14 bases in the middle. Here the CDR3 reads CASSQVVGGGETQYF. CDR3 nucleotide sequence: TGCGCCAGCAGCCAAGTCGTGGGGGGTGGGGAGACCCAGTACTTC.

This clonotype showed up just once. One base away lies a much larger clone, so this may be a sequencing read error. The chain joins TRBV6-2 or TRBV6-3 to TRBJ1-4, with TRBD1 matching 9 bases. The V gene end was trimmed by 5 bases and the J gene end by 3 bases; junction bases not matched to a gene: 13. This CDR3 is built from 18 residues. Germline assignment: CDR1 MNHEY and CDR2 SVGEGT. CDR3 in DNA: TGTGCCAGCAGTCCGGGACAGGGTCGCGGGACGGCTAATGAAAAACTGTTTTTT. This translates into CASSPGQGRGTANEKLFF.

This clonotype was seen at least ten times. The chain recombines TRBV12-3 or TRBV12-4 with TRBJ2-7; D remains unclear. CDR3 length equals 14 residues. The germline V and J ends were trimmed by 1 base and 0 bases, with 7 bases remaining between them. The DNA for the CDR3 is TGTGCCAGCAGTTTAGTCCCGAGCTCCTACGAGCAGTACTTC. Amino acids: CASSLVPSSYEQYF.

The CDR3 sequence is CASSPAGPNNSPLHF. Here the CDR3 DNA reads TGTGCCAGCTCACCCGCCGGGCCTAATAATTCACCCCTCCACTTT. The V gene is TRBV18, the J gene TRBJ1-6; D ambiguous. There are 15 residues in the CDR3. V was shortened by 3 bases and J by 5 bases, with 11 bases between the two germline ends. Germline V CDR1 and CDR2: KGHSH, LQKENI.

Ten or more counts support this clonotype. This rearrangement joins TRBV7-3 to TRBJ1-6; the D gene is possibly TRBD1 (6 bases). This CDR3 region has 13 residues. Per germline, CDR1 SGHTA and CDR2 FQGTGA. V lost 5 bases and J 7 bases, leaving 9 bases between the germline ends. The CDR3 DNA sequence: TGTGCCAGCAGCCCCGACAGGAATTCACCCCTCCACTTT. It is translated as CASSPDRNSPLHF.

This clonotype was recorded many times. The J gene is TRBJ2-7, the V gene TRBV13; a possible D gene is TRBD2 (6 bases). Germline lookup yields CDR1 PRHDT and CDR2 FYEKMQ (reference sequence). V was cut by 5 bases and J by 3 bases, with 17 bases left in between. CDR3 length: 15 amino acids. The CDR3 DNA follows: TGTGCCAGCAGCCCCGAGGGTCAGGGAGGCTACGAGCAGTACTTC. It translates to CASSPEGQGGYEQYF.

Many counts were recorded for this clonotype. J is TRBJ2-3 and V is TRBV12-3 or TRBV12-4; TRBD2 might be the D (6 bases). The CDR3 totals 18 residues. Trimming left V 4 bases short and J 0 bases short, with 20 bases between. CDR3 region: CASSSGPRLVSSTDTQYF. The CDR3, as DNA: TGTGCCAGCAGTTCGGGCCCGCGACTAGTATCTAGCACAGATACGCAGTATTTT.

Note on this clonotype: Possible read error: a much larger clone is one base away. CDR3 nucleotides: TGTGCCAGCAGACGCCGGGACAGGTCCACCGGGGAGCTGGTTTTT. Residues: CASRRRDRSTGELVF. The chain links TRBV6-1 to TRBJ2-2; 8 bases align to TRBD1. This CDR3 contains 15 residues. Germline-derived CDR1 and CDR2 are MNHNS and SASEGT.

This clonotype was observed at least ten times. V is TRBV3-1 and J is TRBJ2-1; no clear D. The germline V gene has CDR1 LGHDT and CDR2 YNNKEL (reference sequence). The CDR3 consists of 15 residues. V was trimmed by 5 bases and J by 0 bases, leaving 11 bases between them. CDR3 coding DNA: TGTGCCAGCAGCTCTACGACCAACTCCTACAATGAGCAGTTCTTC. Residues: CASSSTTNSYNEQFF.

V gene TRBV6-1 combines with J gene TRBJ2-3; the D gene is possibly TRBD2 (6 bases). The CDR3 consists of 16 residues. V lost 6 bases to trimming and J lost 7 bases, with 23 bases between them. The germline CDR1 and CDR2 sequences are MNHNS and SASEGT. CDR3 loop: CASSPLRGGIRYTQYF. CDR3 DNA sequence: TGTGCCAGCAGCCCACTTCGGGGCGGGATCCGCTATACGCAGTATTTT.

This clonotype was recorded many times. Since a much larger clone is just one base distant, this may be a read error. The chain employs TRBV6-1 and TRBJ2-7; no clear D gene. V lost 5 bases, J lost 3 bases, and 5 bases lay in between. This CDR3 is built from 11 residues. The germline V gene encodes CDR1 MNHNS and CDR2 SASEGT. CDR3: CASSQIYEQYF. The CDR3 bases are TGTGCCAGCAGTCAAATCTACGAGCAGTACTTC.

This rearrangement joins TRBV29-1 to TRBJ2-3; D is undetermined. Germline assignment: CDR1 SQVTM and CDR2 ANQGSEA. CDR3 length equals 13 residues. The germline V and J ends were trimmed by 5 bases and 2 bases, with 11 bases remaining between them. The chain's CDR3 is CSVLNRFTDTQYF. The DNA for the CDR3 is TGCAGCGTTCTAAATCGATTCACAGATACGCAGTATTTT.